This entry lists 25 T cell receptor beta chains sequenced from one sample in a study of T-cell reconstitution after alpha-beta-depleted transplantation in children. During its preparation, the TCRbeta library received unique molecular identifiers. In TCRdb, the PCR reads were re-called with MiXCR into one record per CDR3 protein. The sample lists around 500,000 distinct CDR3 sequences; about 23% were seen once. The sequencing used PBMCs, mostly from graft donor cells, collected 360 days after TCRalphabeta/CD19-depleted stem cell transplant. The receptors here all came from a boy under two years old who had a stem cell transplant for acute myeloid leukemia, so the T cells may come from the graft donor.

This clonotype was observed a few times. V usage is TRBV6-1 and J usage is TRBJ2-2, with D hard to call. Germline lookup yields CDR1 MNHNS and CDR2 SASEGT. This CDR3 comprises 14 residues. V dropped 10 bases and J dropped 3 bases, with 15 bases sitting between them. The CDR3 is CATVPRPDTGELFF. CDR3 coding DNA: TGTGCCACCGTCCCCCGGCCAGACACCGGGGAGCTGTTTTTT.

Ten or more counts support this clonotype. The chain carries TRBV20-1 and TRBJ1-5; unclear D gene. The ends were cut back, 1 base at V and 0 bases at J, with 10 bases in the middle. The germline gives CDR1 DFQATT, CDR2 SNEGSKA (reference sequence). The CDR3 runs 15 residues. The CDR3 protein is CSARAGSLSNQPQHF. The CDR3 nucleotides are TGCAGTGCTAGAGCTGGTTCCCTTAGCAATCAGCCCCAGCATTTT.

This clonotype was seen a few times. This chain connects TRBV19 to TRBJ1-4, with a tentative D call TRBD1 (5 bases). CDR1 is LNHDA, CDR2 SQIVND, per germline (reference sequence). CDR3 length equals 14 residues. Trimming stripped 8 bases from V and 3 bases from J, with 13 bases between. The CDR3 protein is CASQFGTSNEKLFF. DNA for the CDR3: TGTGCCAGTCAATTCGGGACGTCTAATGAAAAACTGTTTTTT.

In the case of this clonotype: A much larger clone differs from this one at a single base, so this may be a read error. This chain joins TRBV20-1 and TRBJ1-2; D not resolved. The germline CDR1 and CDR2 sequences are DFQATT and SNEGSKA (reference sequence). This CDR3 contains 14 residues. CDR3 protein: CSTHQAGMNYGHTF. In DNA form, the CDR3 reads TGCAGTACACATCAAGCGGGAATGAACTATGGCCACACCTTC.

This clonotype was counted only a few times. DNA for the CDR3: TGTGCCAGCAGCTTAGACAGGGGTAGCACCGGGGAGCTGTTTTTT. The encoded protein is CASSLDRGSTGELFF. The genes are TRBV7-9 and TRBJ2-2; 7 bases fit TRBD1. Germline V lookup: CDR1 SEHNR, CDR2 FQNEAQ (reference sequence). Trimming at V came to 1 base and at J to 4 bases, leaving 3 bases not matched to a gene. CDR3 length: 15 amino acids. The full variable domain, with the rest looked up from reference TRBV7-9 and TRBJ2-2, is DTGVSQNPRHKITKRGQNVTFRCDPISEHNRLYWYRQTLGQGPEFLTYFQNEAQLEKSRLLSDRFSAERPKGSFSTLEIQRTEQGDSAMYLCASSLDRGSTGELFFGEGSRLTVL.

This clonotype was detected ten times or more. The gene calls are TRBV29-1 and TRBJ1-2, with D tentatively TRBD1 (6 bases). The V end lost 3 bases, the J end lost 8 bases, and 13 bases lay between the germline ends. This CDR3 has 12 residues. Germline CDR1 SQVTM, CDR2 ANQGSEA. CDR3 nucleotide sequence: TGCAGCGTTGAGGTGGACAGTGGAGGCTACACCTTC. Amino acids: CSVEVDSGGYTF.

The chain uses TRBV7-2 and TRBJ2-1; D is uncertain. The CDR3 totals 11 residues. The V and J ends lost 3 bases and 9 bases respectively, with 6 bases between them. Germline V gene lookup returns CDR1 SGHTA and CDR2 FQGNSA. The CDR3 spells CASSFFSEQFF. The CDR3 DNA is TGTGCCAGCAGCTTTTTCAGTGAGCAGTTCTTC.

The J gene is TRBJ2-1, the V gene TRBV24-1; D possibly uses TRBD1 or TRBD2 (5 bases each). Germline CDR1 is KGHDR and CDR2 is SFDVKD. This CDR3 has 12 amino acids. Trimming removed 9 bases from V and 9 bases from J, with 14 bases in between. The CDR3 sequence: CATEPGTGEQFF. The CDR3 region has the DNA TGTGCCACCGAACCAGGGACGGGTGAGCAGTTCTTC.

The chain recombines TRBV7-9 with TRBJ2-5; 11 positions match TRBD1. Trimming removed 8 bases from V and 3 bases from J; junction bases left unmatched: 2. Germline V lookup: CDR1 SEHNR, CDR2 FQNEAQ (reference sequence). This CDR3 is 13 amino acids long. CDR3: CASGTGGKETQYF. In DNA form, the CDR3 reads TGTGCCAGCGGGACAGGGGGAAAAGAGACCCAGTACTTC.

This clonotype was found many times. The chain is built from TRBV27 and TRBJ2-2; 10 nucleotides align to TRBD2. This CDR3 contains 17 residues. After removal of 0 bases from V and 4 bases from J, the junction contained 5 bases not matched to a gene. Per germline, CDR1 MNHEY and CDR2 SMNVEV (reference sequence). CDR3 region: CASSLSSGGAGTGELFF. CDR3 DNA: TGTGCCAGCAGTTTATCAAGCGGGGGGGCCGGCACCGGGGAGCTGTTTTTT.

The rearrangement uses TRBV6-1 and TRBJ2-1; D call uncertain. Germline V CDR1 and CDR2: MNHNS, SASEGT. The V gene lost 2 bases and the J gene lost 6 bases, with 11 bases spanning the gap. The CDR3 contains 14 residues. Here the CDR3 reads CASSELRAPNEQFF. CDR3 coding DNA: TGTGCCAGCAGTGAACTCCGGGCCCCCAATGAGCAGTTCTTC.

This clonotype was counted at least ten times. This sequence joins TRBV29-1 and TRBJ1-1; D unclear. Trimming stripped 5 bases from V and 6 bases from J, with 10 bases between. Germline V gives CDR1 SQVTM, CDR2 ANQGSEA. The CDR3 extends over 11 amino acids. As DNA, the CDR3 is TGCAGCGTTTCATTCACAGCTGAAGCTTTCTTT. This codes for CSVSFTAEAFF.

In its sample, this clonotype was seen many times. The chain carries TRBV5-1 and TRBJ1-1; TRBD1 might be the D (5 bases). The V end was cut by 2 bases, the J end by 4 bases, with 18 bases between. Germline CDR1 reads SGHRS; CDR2 reads YFSETQ. The CDR3 runs 16 residues. CDR3 nucleotide sequence: TGCGCCAGCAGCTTTTTGATTCAGGGAGATGGCACTGAAGCTTTCTTT. This encodes CASSFLIQGDGTEAFF.

This clonotype was counted between two and nine times. The chain carries TRBV29-1 and TRBJ1-1; perhaps TRBD1 as D (6 bases). CDR1 and CDR2 (germline): SQVTM, ANQGSEA. V gave up 4 bases and J gave up 0 bases, with 9 bases separating them. The CDR3 is 13 amino acids. In DNA form, the CDR3 reads TGCAGCGTTGCCCAGGGGTTGAACACTGAAGCTTTCTTT. It encodes CSVAQGLNTEAFF.

This clonotype was observed a few times. The gene calls are TRBV20-1 and TRBJ2-3; TRBD1 is a possible D gene (6 bases). This CDR3 has 14 residues. Germline assignment: CDR1 DFQATT and CDR2 SNEGSKA (reference sequence). V lost 6 bases, J lost 2 bases, and 15 bases lay in between. CDR3 protein: CSASSRTVTDTQYF. The CDR3 bases are TGCAGTGCATCGTCCCGGACAGTCACAGATACGCAGTATTTT.

The rearrangement joins TRBV7-2 to TRBJ2-5; D gene unclear. The CDR3 length is 16 residues. Germline V gene lookup returns CDR1 SGHTA and CDR2 FQGNSA. The V gene lost 4 bases and the J gene lost 5 bases, with 20 bases spanning the gap. In nucleotides, the CDR3 is TGTGCCAGCAGCTCTTTTCGGCAGTACCCCAGGGAGACCCAGTACTTC. It codes for CASSSFRQYPRETQYF.

In this sample, this clonotype turned up many times. The CDR3 reads CATSGTGNEETQYF. The CDR3 DNA sequence: TGTGCCACCAGTGGGACAGGTAACGAAGAGACCCAGTACTTC. This sequence joins TRBV24-1 and TRBJ2-5, with 7 bases fitting TRBD1. The germline V gene encodes CDR1 KGHDR and CDR2 SFDVKD. CDR3 length: 14 residues. Unmatched junction bases numbered 5, after V lost 5 bases and J lost 3 bases.

The sample holds many counts of this clonotype. The CDR3 here is CASSGGSTDTQYF. CDR3 nucleotide sequence: TGTGCCAGCAGCGGCGGATCCACAGATACGCAGTATTTT. The chain couples TRBV5-5 to TRBJ2-3; D is unresolved. The length of the CDR3 is 13 residues. V lost 4 bases and J lost 2, with 8 bases in between. CDR1 SGHKS and CDR2 YYEKEE come from the germline V gene (reference sequence).

This clonotype was detected ten times or more. The chain couples TRBV7-2 to TRBJ2-3; D is unclear. V lost 2 bases and J lost 2, with 17 bases in between. Germline V gives CDR1 SGHTA, CDR2 FQGNSA. The CDR3 runs to 17 residues. CDR3 coding DNA: TGTGCCAGCAGCTTACGGCCCTACATAGATTACACAGATACGCAGTATTTT. Its translation is CASSLRPYIDYTDTQYF.

This clonotype was counted only a few times. The chain uses TRBV20-1 and TRBJ2-3, with 10 bases lining up with TRBD2. Trimming cost V 6 bases and J 3 bases; bases outside gene matches: 21. The CDR3 has 19 amino acids. The germline gives CDR1 DFQATT, CDR2 SNEGSKA (reference sequence). CDR3 amino acids: CSAGDSPLAGVLGTDTQYF. The CDR3 DNA sequence: TGCAGTGCGGGGGACAGCCCGCTAGCGGGGGTTCTCGGGACAGATACGCAGTATTTT.

The chain carries TRBV7-9 and TRBJ2-7; D remains unclear. Deletions cut 4 bases from V and 7 bases from J, with 8 bases between. Per the germline V gene, CDR1 is SEHNR and CDR2 is FQNEAQ (reference sequence). There are 11 residues in the CDR3. CDR3 protein: CASSSSEEQYF. CDR3 DNA: TGTGCCAGCAGCTCTTCTGAAGAGCAGTACTTC.

The chain has TRBV6-1 and TRBJ1-1; D uncertain. Trimming cost V 6 bases and J 0 bases, with 8 bases left between them. The CDR3 has 13 amino acids. Germline V gene sequence: CDR1 MNHNS, CDR2 SASEGT. The CDR3 sequence: CASSVILNTEAFF. In DNA, the CDR3 is TGTGCCAGCAGCGTGATTCTGAACACTGAAGCTTTCTTT.

The chain recombines TRBV29-1 with TRBJ2-5, with 8 bases that match TRBD2. Trimming cost V 6 bases and J 0 bases; bases outside gene matches: 9. The germline CDR1 and CDR2 sequences are SQVTM and ANQGSEA. This CDR3 comprises 15 residues. Written as DNA, the CDR3 is TGCAGCGTCTATCGGGGGGGCCCGTACCAAGAGACCCAGTACTTC. The encoded protein is CSVYRGGPYQETQYF.

J is TRBJ2-4 and V is TRBV20-1; D not certain. Germline CDR1 reads DFQATT; CDR2 reads SNEGSKA (reference sequence). Trimming shortened V by 6 bases and J by 4 bases, and 10 bases separated the two germline ends. The CDR3 is made up of 12 amino acids. The CDR3 region is CSAHGPKNIQYF. The CDR3, as DNA: TGCAGTGCCCACGGGCCTAAAAACATTCAGTACTTC.

The chain is built from TRBV5-1 and TRBJ2-7; D is perhaps TRBD1 (6 bases). Germline V CDR1 and CDR2: SGHRS, YFSETQ. V shed 0 bases and J shed 3 bases, with 13 bases lying between them. The CDR3 is 15 residues long. The CDR3 DNA reads TGCGCCAGCAGCTTGGTAGGGGGAACCAACTACGAGCAGTACTTC. This translates into CASSLVGGTNYEQYF.